The 9 T cell receptor beta chains listed next were all sequenced from one sample in a study of Graves' ophthalmopathy and Graves' hyperthyroidism (dated by TCRdb to 2017 to 2018). TCRdb lists the instrument as Illumina HiSeq 2000. For repertoire sequencing, TCR beta CDR3 regions were amplified from RNA transcripts. A first-round RT-PCR used HTBI primers with the Qiagen OneStep RT-PCR kit, followed by a second-round multiplex PCR, size selection and purification. Through fastp at Q25 and MiXCR, TCRdb rebuilt clones from the public reads, retaining in-frame beta chains. Each record represents a unique CDR3 protein, reported with the most common genes and DNA among its rows. Across this sample there are over 45,000 distinct CDR3 sequences, with around half seen only once. The ten most abundant clones make up about 25% of the sample. The sequenced sample was peripheral blood. These receptors all come from an adult man with Graves' ophthalmopathy.

The CDR3, as DNA: TGCAGCGTTGAAGCGGACAGGGGGGGAGGAGCTTTCTTT. It encodes CSVEADRGGGAFF. The rearrangement joins TRBV29-1 to TRBJ1-1; 10 positions match TRBD1. Trimming cost V 1 base and J 10 bases; bases outside gene matches: 6. Germline V lookup: CDR1 SQVTM, CDR2 ANQGSEA. This CDR3 contains 13 residues.

The V call is TRBV20-1, the J call TRBJ1-5; 9 nucleotides agree with TRBD1. The CDR3 is made up of 14 amino acids. J was trimmed by 4 bases and V by 4 bases; bases with no gene match: 5. Germline CDR1 reads DFQATT; CDR2 reads SNEGSKA (reference sequence). In DNA, the CDR3 is TGCAGTGCTACCGGGACAGGGATAAATCAGCCCCAGCATTTT. This translates into CSATGTGINQPQHF.

This chain uses TRBV19 with TRBJ2-1, with TRBD1 matching 7 bases. The CDR3 runs to 14 residues. Germline CDR1 and CDR2: LNHDA and SQIVND (reference sequence). The CDR3 nucleotides read TGTGTCACCGCGACAGGGTACGTAATCAATGAGCAGTTCTTC. This codes for CVTATGYVINEQFF.

J is TRBJ2-1 and V is TRBV9; D is possibly TRBD1 or TRBD2 (6 bases each). The CDR3 covers 14 residues. The V gene's germline CDR1 is SGDLS and CDR2 YYNGEE. V was shortened by 7 bases and J by 6 bases, with 17 bases between the two germline ends. The CDR3 loop reads CASGRGLDVNEQFF. The CDR3 nucleotides are TGTGCCAGCGGCCGGGGGCTAGATGTCAATGAGCAGTTCTTC.

The chain links TRBV9 to TRBJ2-1; TRBD2 matches at 8 bases. Germline lookup yields CDR1 SGDLS and CDR2 YYNGEE. The CDR3 loop spans 15 amino acids. The V gene end was trimmed by 4 bases and the J gene end by 8 bases; junction bases not matched to a gene: 11. CDR3 bases: TGTGCCAGCAGCATCACCGGGACTAGTGGCGATGAGCAGTTCTTC. Its translation is CASSITGTSGDEQFF.

The V call is TRBV7-9, the J call TRBJ2-7; D remains ambiguous. V dropped 7 bases and J dropped 0 bases, with 1 base sitting between them. In germline, CDR1 is SEHNR, CDR2 FQNEAQ (reference sequence). The CDR3 has 10 residues. CDR3 sequence reads: CASISYEQYF. The CDR3 coding sequence is TGTGCCAGCATCTCCTACGAGCAGTACTTC. The complete variable domain, with remaining parts taken from reference TRBV7-9 and TRBJ2-7, reads DTGVSQNPRHKITKRGQNVTFRCDPISEHNRLYWYRQTLGQGPEFLTYFQNEAQLEKSRLLSDRFSAERPKGSFSTLEIQRTEQGDSAMYLCASISYEQYFGPGTRLTVT.

The DNA for the CDR3 is TGTGCCAGCATCCGGGGACAGGGGCGGGCCAATGAGCAGTTCTTC. Translated, it gives CASIRGQGRANEQFF. This sequence joins TRBV6-6 and TRBJ2-1; the match to TRBD1 covers 10 bases. CDR1 is MNHNY, CDR2 SVGAGI, per germline (reference sequence). This CDR3 contains 15 residues. V trimming: 7 bases; J trimming: 6 bases; junction bases outside the gene matches: 9.

The chain has TRBV5-1 and TRBJ2-1; possibly TRBD2 for D (6 bases). CDR1 and CDR2 (germline): SGHRS, YFSETQ. The ends were cut back, 9 bases at V and 2 bases at J, with 18 bases in the middle. The length of the CDR3 is 15 residues. The CDR3: CANRLTSRAYNEQFF. CDR3 nucleotides: TGCGCCAACAGACTTACTAGCAGAGCCTACAATGAGCAGTTCTTC.

About this clonotype: A read error is likely, as this CDR3 ends without the conserved phenylalanine or tryptophan. The chain links TRBV20-1 to TRBJ2-7, with D perhaps TRBD2 (6 bases). Per the germline V gene, CDR1 is DFQATT and CDR2 is SNEGSKA (reference sequence). V lost 5 bases, J lost 2 bases, and 13 bases lay in between. The CDR3 sequence is 13 residues long. The CDR3 bases are TGCAGTGCTGGCGGACTACAGCCCTACGAGCAGTACTCC. It translates to CSAGGLQPYEQYS.